This T cell receptor (beta chain) was sequenced during a study of blood T cell repertoires in COVID-19. Study overall: Sites in the United States, Italy and Spain provided acute and convalescent COVID-19 samples. In each case, the material was cDNA or gDNA derived from T cells, B-cell-depleted T cells, or PBMCs.

Under the authors' procedure: By means of reference gene primer amplification, nucleated cell counts were estimated. Using immunoSEQ multiplex PCR, the repertoire was profiled, and TCRdb retains in-frame clones only, with some absent. V and J calls and clone size are as listed in that table; D and trimming were resolved from the DNA. The table lists about 39,000 clones, approximately 87% of them singletons, with under 30% in the top ten. The CDR3 extends over 15 amino acids. Trimming at V came to 3 bases and at J to 2 bases, leaving 7 bases not matched to a gene. CDR1 and CDR2 from the germline V gene are SGHNT and YYREEE (reference sequence).

This chain links TRBV5-4 with TRBJ1-1; TRBD1 matches at 7 bases. Sequenced: peripheral blood. The TCR sequence derives from a man aged 50 or older with active or convalescent COVID-19. The CDR3, as DNA: TGTGCCAGCAGCTCCTCCCGACAGGGTAACACTGAAGCTTTCTTT. It encodes CASSSSRQGNTEAFF.